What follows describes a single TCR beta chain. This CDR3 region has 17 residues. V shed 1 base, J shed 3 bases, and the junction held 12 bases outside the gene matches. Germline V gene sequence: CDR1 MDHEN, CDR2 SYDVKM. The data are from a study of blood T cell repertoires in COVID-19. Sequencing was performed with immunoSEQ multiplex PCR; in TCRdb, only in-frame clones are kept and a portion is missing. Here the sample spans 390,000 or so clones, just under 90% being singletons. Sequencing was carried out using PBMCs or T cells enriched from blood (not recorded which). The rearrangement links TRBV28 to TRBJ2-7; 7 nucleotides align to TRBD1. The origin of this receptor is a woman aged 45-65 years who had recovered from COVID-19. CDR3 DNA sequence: TGTGCCAGCAGTTTATATGGGGAGTGGGACAGATTCTACGAGCAGTACTTC. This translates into CASSLYGEWDRFYEQYF.